This is a list of T cell receptor beta chains from one sample in a study of graft-versus-host responses after intestinal transplantation. Libraries were prepared by immunoSEQ multiplex PCR; TCRdb keeps only in-frame clonotypes and omits some of them. The table records more than 15,000 clones, approximately 39% of them present only once. The sequenced sample was alloreactive CD8+ T cells from a mixed lymphocyte reaction culture, obtained before intestinal transplant. Receptors were obtained from a human patient who received an intestinal transplant. Both conserved end residues are part of each CDR3. Each record gives: D gene, J gene, V gene, clone size, CDR3 protein, CDR3 DNA. A D gene is named only where the DNA matches it firmly. A clone size is listed for some rows: how often the clone was seen (once, few, many), or a class if it is expanded.

D: .; J: TRBJ1-2; V: TRBV27; size: .; CDR3: CASSPQGLYGYTF; DNA: TGTGCCAGCAGTCCACAGGGACTCTATGGCTACACCTTC
D: .; J: TRBJ2-3; V: TRBV6-1; size: few; CDR3: CASSEGFFETYATDTQYF; DNA: TGTGCCAGCAGTGAAGGTTTTTTCGAGACATATGCCACAGATACGCAGTATTTT
D: .; J: TRBJ2-7; V: TRBV6-6; size: few; CDR3: CASSYAYEQYF; DNA: TGTGCCAGCAGTTACGCTTACGAGCAGTACTTC
D: .; J: TRBJ1-5; V: TRBV6-6; size: few; CDR3: CASSYGVSKPQHF; DNA: TGTGCCAGCAGTTACGGGGTTTCGAAACCCCAGCATTTT
D: .; J: TRBJ2-1; V: TRBV12-2; size: few; CDR3: CASRTSSGGYNEQFF; DNA: TGTGCAAGTCGCACCTCTAGCGGGGGCTACAATGAGCAGTTCTTC
D: .; J: TRBJ2-3; V: TRBV6-5; size: few; CDR3: CASSLVGLTDTQYF; DNA: TGTGCCAGCAGTCTGGTAGGACTCACAGATACGCAGTATTTT
D: TRBD2; J: TRBJ2-7; V: TRBV7-9; size: .; CDR3: CASRPISGSGYEQYF; DNA: TGTGCCAGCAGACCGATAAGCGGGAGCGGGTACGAGCAGTACTTC
D: .; J: TRBJ1-1; V: TRBV6-1; size: .; CDR3: CASSEAVGGLYTEAFF; DNA: TGTGCCAGCAGTGAAGCTGTCGGGGGTTTGTACACTGAAGCTTTCTTT
D: TRBD2; J: TRBJ2-7; V: TRBV7-9; size: .; CDR3: CASSPWGTSGWGYEQYF; DNA: TGTGCCAGCAGCCCCTGGGGGACTAGCGGGTGGGGCTACGAGCAGTACTTC
D: .; J: TRBJ1-1; V: TRBV10-3; size: .; CDR3: CATQLNTEAFF; DNA: TGTGCCACCCAATTGAACACTGAAGCTTTCTTT
D: .; J: TRBJ2-3; V: TRBV11-2; size: .; CDR3: CASSLGLGMDTQYF; DNA: TGTGCCAGCAGCTTAGGGCTGGGGATGGATACGCAGTATTTT
D: .; J: TRBJ2-5; V: TRBV28; size: .; CDR3: CASSLWGFQETQYF; DNA: TGTGCCAGCAGTTTATGGGGGTTCCAAGAGACCCAGTACTTC
D: TRBD1; J: TRBJ2-1; V: TRBV7-3; size: .; CDR3: CASSPSTGVIVDEQFF; DNA: TGTGCCAGCAGCCCTTCGACAGGGGTTATAGTCGATGAGCAGTTCTTC
D: TRBD2; J: TRBJ2-7; V: TRBV15; size: .; CDR3: CATSRDPGLAGEEQYF; DNA: TGTGCCACCAGCAGAGATCCCGGACTAGCGGGAGAAGAGCAGTACTTC
D: .; J: TRBJ2-2; V: TRBV10-1; size: .; CDR3: CASSDITNTGELFF; DNA: TGCGCCAGCAGTGATATCACGAACACCGGGGAGCTGTTTTTT
D: .; J: TRBJ2-2; V: TRBV7-8; size: .; CDR3: CASSLIDQHTGELFF; DNA: TGTGCCAGCAGCTTAATTGACCAGCACACCGGGGAGCTGTTTTTT
D: TRBD2; J: TRBJ2-7; V: TRBV27; size: .; CDR3: CASSLLQTSGIYEQYF; DNA: TGTGCCAGCAGTTTACTCCAGACTAGCGGGATATACGAGCAGTACTTC
D: .; J: TRBJ1-1; V: TRBV5-5; size: few; CDR3: CASSLFPENTEAFF; DNA: TGTGCCAGCAGCTTGTTTCCGGAGAACACTGAAGCTTTCTTT
D: .; J: TRBJ1-1; V: TRBV11-2; size: few; CDR3: CASSLDRGYTEAFF; DNA: TGTGCCAGCAGCTTAGACAGGGGTTACACTGAAGCTTTCTTT
D: TRBD2; J: TRBJ2-7; V: TRBV7-6; size: few; CDR3: CASSLGGSMNEQYF; DNA: TGTGCCAGCAGCTTAGGCGGGAGTATGAACGAGCAGTACTTC
D: TRBD1; J: TRBJ1-2; V: TRBV19; size: few; CDR3: CASSISGGGYGYTF; DNA: TGTGCCAGTAGTATATCAGGGGGCGGCTATGGCTACACCTTC
D: .; J: TRBJ2-7; V: TRBV4-1; size: .; CDR3: CASSQDGLQSYEQYF; DNA: TGCGCCAGCAGCCAAGATGGGCTTCAATCCTACGAGCAGTACTTC
D: .; J: TRBJ2-7; V: TRBV5-4; size: few; CDR3: CASSLRERRVYEQYF; DNA: TGTGCCAGCAGCTTGCGGGAGAGGAGGGTTTACGAGCAGTACTTC
D: .; J: TRBJ2-3; V: TRBV6-9; size: .; CDR3: CASSYQGASTDTQYF; DNA: TGTGCCAGCAGTTACCAGGGAGCCAGCACAGATACGCAGTATTTT
D: .; J: TRBJ2-5; V: TRBV2; size: .; CDR3: CASRILTGTLQETQYF; DNA: TGTGCCAGCAGGATACTTACCGGGACTCTCCAAGAGACCCAGTACTTC
D: TRBD2; J: TRBJ2-1; V: TRBV4-1; size: medium-sized; CDR3: CASSQTLAGGVNEQFF; DNA: TGCGCCAGCAGCCAAACCTTAGCGGGAGGTGTCAATGAGCAGTTCTTC
D: .; J: TRBJ2-7; V: TRBV27; size: few; CDR3: CASSFGGGGYEQYF; DNA: TGTGCCAGCAGTTTTGGGGGTGGGGGTTACGAGCAGTACTTC
D: .; J: TRBJ1-2; V: TRBV9; size: few; CDR3: CASSVEDSPNYGYTF; DNA: TGTGCCAGCAGCGTAGAAGACAGTCCTAACTATGGCTACACCTTC
D: .; J: TRBJ1-1; V: TRBV5-3; size: .; CDR3: CASSGGGRNTEAFF; DNA: TGTGCCAGCAGCGGAGGAGGGAGGAACACTGAAGCTTTCTTT
D: .; J: TRBJ2-7; V: TRBV11-2; size: .; CDR3: CASSLGGRGQDEQYF; DNA: TGTGCCAGCAGCTTAGGGGGCAGGGGCCAGGACGAGCAGTACTTC
D: .; J: TRBJ2-3; V: TRBV5-1; size: few; CDR3: CASTEGTGLTDTQYF; DNA: TGCGCCAGCACAGAAGGGACTGGACTCACAGATACGCAGTATTTT
D: TRBD2; J: TRBJ2-7; V: TRBV9; size: .; CDR3: CASSLGTSGYEQYF; DNA: TGTGCCAGCAGCCTCGGGACTAGCGGGTACGAGCAGTACTTC
D: .; J: TRBJ1-1; V: TRBV9; size: .; CDR3: CASSAPGEGDTEAFF; DNA: TGTGCCAGCAGCGCTCCCGGGGAGGGGGACACTGAAGCTTTCTTT
D: TRBD1; J: TRBJ2-7; V: TRBV6-5; size: few; CDR3: CASSYGQGDEQYF; DNA: TGTGCCAGCAGTTACGGACAGGGGGACGAGCAGTACTTC
D: .; J: TRBJ2-3; V: TRBV9; size: .; CDR3: CASSVGGAADTQYF; DNA: TGTGCCAGCAGCGTAGGTGGGGCTGCAGATACGCAGTATTTT
D: .; J: TRBJ2-7; V: TRBV2; size: .; CDR3: CASSGREEGRRKWYF; DNA: TGTGCCAGCAGTGGTCGCGAGGAGGGTCGGCGGAAATGGTACTTC
D: TRBD1; J: TRBJ2-5; V: TRBV7-9; size: few; CDR3: CASSLYEDRAETQYF; DNA: TGTGCCAGCAGCTTATATGAGGACAGGGCAGAGACCCAGTACTTC
D: TRBD1; J: TRBJ2-7; V: TRBV28; size: few; CDR3: CASSFGQGEGVGTFFGLYEQYF; DNA: TGTGCCAGCAGTTTCGGACAGGGAGAGGGAGTAGGGACCTTTTTTGGGCTCTACGAGCAGTACTTC
D: TRBD1; J: TRBJ2-3; V: TRBV7-9; size: few; CDR3: CASSRTAAGTGADTQYF; DNA: TGTGCCAGCAGCCGCACCGCGGCGGGGACAGGGGCAGATACGCAGTATTTT
D: .; J: TRBJ1-5; V: TRBV10-3; size: few; CDR3: CAISNLAGGAQPQHF; DNA: TGTGCCATCAGTAACCTAGCGGGGGGTGCTCAGCCCCAGCATTTT
D: .; J: TRBJ1-1; V: TRBV6-9; size: .; CDR3: CASSYSLMNTEAFF; DNA: TGTGCCAGCAGTTATAGTCTGATGAACACTGAAGCTTTCTTT
D: TRBD1; J: TRBJ1-6; V: TRBV19; size: .; CDR3: CASSPWTGGASNSPLHF; DNA: TGTGCCAGTAGTCCCTGGACAGGGGGCGCCTCTAATTCACCCCTCCACTTT
D: .; J: TRBJ2-7; V: TRBV28; size: .; CDR3: CASSSPRVSGRSYEQYF; DNA: TGTGCCAGCAGTTCCCCCAGGGTGAGCGGACGCTCCTACGAGCAGTACTTC
D: .; J: TRBJ1-1; V: TRBV6-4; size: .; CDR3: CASSSGRYTEAFF; DNA: TGTGCCAGCAGCTCTGGGAGGTATACTGAAGCTTTCTTT
D: .; J: TRBJ1-1; V: TRBV20-1; size: .; CDR3: CSAGQDTEAFF; DNA: TGCAGTGCTGGGCAAGACACTGAAGCTTTCTTT
D: .; J: TRBJ2-1; V: TRBV5-1; size: .; CDR3: CASSLEAGLNEQFF; DNA: TGCGCCAGCAGCTTGGAGGCAGGGCTGAATGAGCAGTTCTTC
D: .; J: TRBJ1-3; V: TRBV9; size: .; CDR3: CASSVESGTVLSGNTIYF; DNA: TGTGCCAGCAGCGTAGAGTCCGGGACCGTTCTCTCTGGAAACACCATATATTTT
D: .; J: TRBJ2-1; V: TRBV27; size: medium-sized; CDR3: CASSLWGLADYYNEQFF; DNA: TGTGCCAGCAGTTTATGGGGGCTAGCTGACTACTACAATGAGCAGTTCTTC
D: .; J: TRBJ1-6; V: TRBV11-2; size: once; CDR3: CASSPRAGHSPLHF; DNA: TGTGCCAGCAGCCCACGGGCAGGGCATTCACCCCTCCACTTT
D: .; J: TRBJ1-2; V: TRBV4-1; size: medium-sized; CDR3: CASSQESGINYGYTF; DNA: TGCGCCAGCAGCCAAGAGAGTGGGATTAACTATGGCTACACCTTC
D: .; J: TRBJ2-7; V: TRBV4-1; size: few; CDR3: CASSPLRDTYEQYF; DNA: TGCGCCAGCAGCCCCCTCCGGGACACCTACGAGCAGTACTTC
D: .; J: TRBJ1-1; V: TRBV27; size: .; CDR3: CASSFGTNTEAFF; DNA: TGTGCCAGCAGTTTCGGCACGAACACTGAAGCTTTCTTT
D: .; J: TRBJ1-4; V: TRBV6-6; size: few; CDR3: CASSPGTFLWYEKLFF; DNA: TGTGCCAGCAGTCCCGGGACCTTTCTTTGGTATGAAAAACTGTTTTTT
D: .; J: TRBJ2-2; V: TRBV29-1; size: few; CDR3: CSALRGTNTGELFF; DNA: TGCAGCGCCCTTCGGGGTACGAACACCGGGGAGCTGTTTTTT